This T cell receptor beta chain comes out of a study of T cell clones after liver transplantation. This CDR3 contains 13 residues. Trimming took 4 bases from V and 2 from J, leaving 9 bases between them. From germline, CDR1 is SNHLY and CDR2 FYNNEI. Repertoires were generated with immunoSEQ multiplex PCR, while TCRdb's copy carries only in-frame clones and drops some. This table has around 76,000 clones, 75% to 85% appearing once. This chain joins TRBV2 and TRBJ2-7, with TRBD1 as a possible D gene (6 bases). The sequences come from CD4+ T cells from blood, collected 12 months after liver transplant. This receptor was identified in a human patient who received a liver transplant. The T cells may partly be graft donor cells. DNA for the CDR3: TGTGCCAGCAGTGGGCCAGGGGCCTACGAGCAGTACTTC. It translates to CASSGPGAYEQYF.